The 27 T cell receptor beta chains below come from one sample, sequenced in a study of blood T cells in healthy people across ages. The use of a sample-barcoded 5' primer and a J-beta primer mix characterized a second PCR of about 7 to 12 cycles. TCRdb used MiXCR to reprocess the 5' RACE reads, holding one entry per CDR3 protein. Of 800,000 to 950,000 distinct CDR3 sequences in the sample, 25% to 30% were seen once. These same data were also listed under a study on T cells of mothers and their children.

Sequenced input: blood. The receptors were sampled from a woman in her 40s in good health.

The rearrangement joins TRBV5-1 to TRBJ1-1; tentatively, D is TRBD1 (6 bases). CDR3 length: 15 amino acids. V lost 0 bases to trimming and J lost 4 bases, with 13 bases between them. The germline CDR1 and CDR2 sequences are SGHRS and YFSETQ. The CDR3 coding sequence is TGCGCCAGCAGCTTGGACTCAGGGGAAGGCACTGAAGCTTTCTTT. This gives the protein CASSLDSGEGTEAFF. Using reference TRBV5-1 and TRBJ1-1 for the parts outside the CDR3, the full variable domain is KAGVTQTPRYLIKTRGQQVTLSCSPISGHRSVSWYQQTPGQGLQFLFEYFSETQRNKGNFPGRFSGRQFSNSRSEMNVSTLELGDSALYLCASSLDSGEGTEAFFGQGTRLTVV.

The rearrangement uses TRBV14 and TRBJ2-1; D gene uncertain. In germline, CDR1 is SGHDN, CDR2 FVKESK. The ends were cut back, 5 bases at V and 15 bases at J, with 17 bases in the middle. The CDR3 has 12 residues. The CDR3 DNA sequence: TGTGCCAGCAGCGAAGCCCCCCAGGTTCGGTTCTTC. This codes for CASSEAPQVRFF.

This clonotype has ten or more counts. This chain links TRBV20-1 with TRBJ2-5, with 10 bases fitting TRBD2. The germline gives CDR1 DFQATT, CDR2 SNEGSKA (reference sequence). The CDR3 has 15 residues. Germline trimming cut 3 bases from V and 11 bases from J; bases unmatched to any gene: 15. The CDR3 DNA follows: TGCAGTGCTAGTATGTCAGCGGGGGGGCCAAGGGAGCAGTACTTC. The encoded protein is CSASMSAGGPREQYF.

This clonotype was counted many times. The CDR3 sequence: CASRPGTTTYEQYF. The CDR3 nucleotides are TGTGCCAGCAGGCCCGGGACTACCACCTACGAGCAGTACTTC. This chain connects TRBV6-5 to TRBJ2-7; TRBD2 aligns across 7 bases. J was trimmed by 2 bases and V by 6 bases; bases with no gene match: 7. Germline CDR1 and CDR2: MNHEY and SVGAGI. The CDR3 spans 14 residues.

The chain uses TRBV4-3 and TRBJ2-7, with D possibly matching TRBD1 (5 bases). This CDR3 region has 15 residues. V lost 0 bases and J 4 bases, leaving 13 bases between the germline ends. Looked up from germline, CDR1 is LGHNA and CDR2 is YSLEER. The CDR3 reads CASSQDTTELYEQYF. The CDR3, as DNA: TGCGCCAGCAGCCAAGATACGACAGAATTATACGAGCAGTACTTC.

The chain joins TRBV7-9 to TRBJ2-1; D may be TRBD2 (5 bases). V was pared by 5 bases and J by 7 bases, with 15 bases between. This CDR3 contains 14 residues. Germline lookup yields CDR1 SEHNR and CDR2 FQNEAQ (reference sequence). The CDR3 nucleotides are TGTGCCAGCAGCCCCGCCCTTAGCGTAAATGAGCAGTTCTTC. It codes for CASSPALSVNEQFF.

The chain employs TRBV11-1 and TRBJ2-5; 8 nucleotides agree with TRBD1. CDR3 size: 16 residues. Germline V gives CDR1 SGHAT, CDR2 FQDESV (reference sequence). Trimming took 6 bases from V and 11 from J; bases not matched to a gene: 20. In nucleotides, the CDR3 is TGTGCCAGCAGTCCAGACAGGGGCAAAGGCTACAATGAGCAGTACTTC. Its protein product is CASSPDRGKGYNEQYF.

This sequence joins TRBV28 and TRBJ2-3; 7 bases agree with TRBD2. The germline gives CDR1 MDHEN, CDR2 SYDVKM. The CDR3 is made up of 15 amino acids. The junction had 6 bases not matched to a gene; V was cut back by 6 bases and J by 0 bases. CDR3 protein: CASSWGGTSTDTQYF. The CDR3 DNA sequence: TGTGCCAGCAGCTGGGGGGGTACTAGCACAGATACGCAGTATTTT.

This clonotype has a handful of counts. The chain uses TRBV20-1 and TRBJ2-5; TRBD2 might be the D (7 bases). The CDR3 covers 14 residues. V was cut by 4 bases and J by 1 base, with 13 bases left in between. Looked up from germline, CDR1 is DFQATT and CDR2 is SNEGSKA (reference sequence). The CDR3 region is CSANKGGTQETQYF. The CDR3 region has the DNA TGCAGTGCTAATAAGGGGGGGACCCAAGAGACCCAGTACTTC.

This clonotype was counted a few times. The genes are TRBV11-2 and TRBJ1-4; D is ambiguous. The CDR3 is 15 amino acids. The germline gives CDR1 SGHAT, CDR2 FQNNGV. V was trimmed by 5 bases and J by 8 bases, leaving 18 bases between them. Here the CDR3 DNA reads TGTGCCAGCAGCCGGTGGCGGGGTCGGGAGGAAAAACTGTTTTTT. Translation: CASSRWRGREEKLFF. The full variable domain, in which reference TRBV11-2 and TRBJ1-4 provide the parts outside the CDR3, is EAGVAQSPRYKIIEKRQSVAFWCNPISGHATLYWYQQILGQGPKLLIQFQNNGVVDDSQLPKDRFSAERLKGVDSTLKIQPAKLEDSAVYLCASSRWRGREEKLFFGSGTQLSVL.

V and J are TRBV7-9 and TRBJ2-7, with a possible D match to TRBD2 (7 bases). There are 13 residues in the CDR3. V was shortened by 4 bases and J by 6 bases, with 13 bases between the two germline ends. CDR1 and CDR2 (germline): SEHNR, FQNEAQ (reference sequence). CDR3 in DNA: TGTGCCAGCAGCTGGGGGGGGCAGGGCGAGCAGTACTTC. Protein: CASSWGGQGEQYF. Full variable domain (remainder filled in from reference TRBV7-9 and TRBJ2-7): DTGVSQNPRHKITKRGQNVTFRCDPISEHNRLYWYRQTLGQGPEFLTYFQNEAQLEKSRLLSDRFSAERPKGSFSTLEIQRTEQGDSAMYLCASSWGGQGEQYFGPGTRLTVT.

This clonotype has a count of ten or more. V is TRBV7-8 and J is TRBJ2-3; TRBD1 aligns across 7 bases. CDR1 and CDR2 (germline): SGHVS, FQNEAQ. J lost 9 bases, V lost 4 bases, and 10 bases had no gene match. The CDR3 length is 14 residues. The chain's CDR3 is CASSSGQPHTTQYF. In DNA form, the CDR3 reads TGTGCCAGCAGCTCGGGACAGCCTCATACGACGCAGTATTTT.

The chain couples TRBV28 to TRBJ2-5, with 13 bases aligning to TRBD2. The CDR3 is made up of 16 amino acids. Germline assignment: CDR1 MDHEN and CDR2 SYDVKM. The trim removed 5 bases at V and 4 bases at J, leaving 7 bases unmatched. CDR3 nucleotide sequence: TGTGCCAGCAGTCCTAGGGGACTAGCGGGGACAGAGACCCAGTACTTC. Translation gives CASSPRGLAGTETQYF.

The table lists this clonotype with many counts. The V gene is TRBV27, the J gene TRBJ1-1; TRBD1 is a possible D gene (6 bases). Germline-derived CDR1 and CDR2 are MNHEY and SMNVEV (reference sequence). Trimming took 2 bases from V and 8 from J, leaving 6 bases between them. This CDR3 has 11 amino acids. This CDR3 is CASSLRGEAFF. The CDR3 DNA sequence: TGTGCCAGCAGTTTAAGGGGGGAAGCTTTCTTT.

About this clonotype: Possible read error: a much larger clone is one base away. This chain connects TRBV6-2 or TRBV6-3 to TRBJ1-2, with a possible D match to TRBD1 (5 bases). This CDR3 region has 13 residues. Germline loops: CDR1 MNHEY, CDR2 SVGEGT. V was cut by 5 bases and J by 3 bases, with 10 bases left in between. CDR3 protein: CASSIQEYYGYTF. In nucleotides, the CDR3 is TGTGCCAGCAGTATACAGGAATACTATGGCTACACCTTC.

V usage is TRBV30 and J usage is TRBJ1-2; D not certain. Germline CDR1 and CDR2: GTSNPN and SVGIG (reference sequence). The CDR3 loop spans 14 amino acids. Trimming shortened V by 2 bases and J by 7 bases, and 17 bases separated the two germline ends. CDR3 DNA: TGTGCCTGGAGTTCTTCTGGCCTTACCCCTGGCTACACCTTC. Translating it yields CAWSSSGLTPGYTF.

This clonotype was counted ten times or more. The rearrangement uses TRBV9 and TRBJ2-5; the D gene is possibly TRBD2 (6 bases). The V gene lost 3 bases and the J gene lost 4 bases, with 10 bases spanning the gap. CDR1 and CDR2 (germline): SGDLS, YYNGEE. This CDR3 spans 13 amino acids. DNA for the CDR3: TGTGCCAGCAGCGACGGGAGTTCAGAGACCCAGTACTTC. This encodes CASSDGSSETQYF.

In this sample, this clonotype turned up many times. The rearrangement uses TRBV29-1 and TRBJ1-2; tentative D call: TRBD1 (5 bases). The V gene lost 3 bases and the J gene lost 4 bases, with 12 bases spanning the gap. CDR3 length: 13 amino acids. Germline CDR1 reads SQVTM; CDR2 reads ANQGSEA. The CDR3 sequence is CSVEGRGVYGYTF. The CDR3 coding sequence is TGCAGCGTTGAGGGGAGAGGGGTCTATGGCTACACCTTC.

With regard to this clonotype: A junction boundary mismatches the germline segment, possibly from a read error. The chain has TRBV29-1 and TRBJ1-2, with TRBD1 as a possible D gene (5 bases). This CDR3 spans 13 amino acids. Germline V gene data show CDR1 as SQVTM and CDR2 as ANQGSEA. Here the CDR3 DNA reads TGCAGCGGGGACGAACCCGCTAACTATGACTACACCTTC. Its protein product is CSGDEPANYDYTF.

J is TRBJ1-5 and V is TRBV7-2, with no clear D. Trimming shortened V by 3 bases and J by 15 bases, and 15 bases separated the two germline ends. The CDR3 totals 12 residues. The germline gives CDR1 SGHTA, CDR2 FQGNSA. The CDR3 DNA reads TGTGCCAGCAGCTTCCCCCGCGGGTCTCTGCATTTT. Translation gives CASSFPRGSLHF.

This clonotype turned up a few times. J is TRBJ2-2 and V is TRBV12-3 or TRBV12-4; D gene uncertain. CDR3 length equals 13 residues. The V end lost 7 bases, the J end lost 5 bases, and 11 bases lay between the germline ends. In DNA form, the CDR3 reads TGTGCCAGCAACCCTGAGTTTACCGGGGAGCTGTTTTTT. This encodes CASNPEFTGELFF.

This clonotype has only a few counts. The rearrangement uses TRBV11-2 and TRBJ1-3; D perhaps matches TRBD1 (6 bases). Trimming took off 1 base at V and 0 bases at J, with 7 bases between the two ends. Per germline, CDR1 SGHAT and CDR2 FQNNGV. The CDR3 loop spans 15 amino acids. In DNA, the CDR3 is TGTGCCAGCAGCTTAGGACAGGCCTCTGGAAACACCATATATTTT. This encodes CASSLGQASGNTIYF.

CDR3 region: CASSEDRFATNEKLFF. CDR3 DNA: TGTGCCAGCAGCGAGGACAGATTTGCAACTAATGAAAAACTGTTTTTT. The rearrangement joins TRBV7-2 to TRBJ1-4, with D perhaps matching TRBD1 (6 bases). The germline CDR1 and CDR2 sequences are SGHTA and FQGNSA. V shed 5 bases and J shed 0 bases, with 13 bases lying between them. The CDR3 is made up of 16 amino acids.

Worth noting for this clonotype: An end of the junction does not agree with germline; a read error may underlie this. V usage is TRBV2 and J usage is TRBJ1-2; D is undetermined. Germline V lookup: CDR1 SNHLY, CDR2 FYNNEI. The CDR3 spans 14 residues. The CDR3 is CASNEAMPSYGYTF. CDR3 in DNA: TGTGCCAGCAATGAAGCCATGCCCAGCTATGGCTACACCTTC.

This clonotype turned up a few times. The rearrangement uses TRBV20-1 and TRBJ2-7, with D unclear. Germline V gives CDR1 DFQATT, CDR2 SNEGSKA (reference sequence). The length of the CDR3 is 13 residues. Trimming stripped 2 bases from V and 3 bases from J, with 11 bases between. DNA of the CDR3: TGCAGTGCTAGACCGGAGACGGTCTACGAGCAGTACTTC. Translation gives CSARPETVYEQYF.

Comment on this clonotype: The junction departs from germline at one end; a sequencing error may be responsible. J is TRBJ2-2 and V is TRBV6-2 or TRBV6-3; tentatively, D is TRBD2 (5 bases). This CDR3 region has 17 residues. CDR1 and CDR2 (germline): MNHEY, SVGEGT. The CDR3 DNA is TGTGCCAGCAGTAGTGCCTCGGGCTTCCTGAACACCGGGGAGCGGTTTTTT. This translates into CASSSASGFLNTGERFF.

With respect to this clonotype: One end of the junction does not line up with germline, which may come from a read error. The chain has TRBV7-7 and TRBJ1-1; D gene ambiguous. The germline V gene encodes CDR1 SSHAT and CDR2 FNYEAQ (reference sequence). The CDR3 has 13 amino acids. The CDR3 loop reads CASSFYRNTEAFF. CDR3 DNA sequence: TGTGCTAGCAGCTTTTACAGGAACACTGAAGCTTTCTTT.